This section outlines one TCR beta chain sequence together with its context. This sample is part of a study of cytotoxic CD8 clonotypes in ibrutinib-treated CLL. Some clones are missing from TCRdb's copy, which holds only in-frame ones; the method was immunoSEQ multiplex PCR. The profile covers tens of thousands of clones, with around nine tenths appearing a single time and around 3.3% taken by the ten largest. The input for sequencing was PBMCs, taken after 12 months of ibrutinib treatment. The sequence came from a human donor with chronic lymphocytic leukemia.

DNA for the CDR3: TGTGCCAGCTCACGCTCAGGCAGGGGCGACCAAGAGACCCAGTACTTC. Translated, it gives CASSRSGRGDQETQYF. The chain employs TRBV18 and TRBJ2-5; weak D call: TRBD1 (6 bases). Germline V lookup: CDR1 KGHSH, CDR2 LQKENI. This CDR3 contains 16 residues. Trimming pared 4 bases from V and 0 bases from J, leaving 15 bases between.